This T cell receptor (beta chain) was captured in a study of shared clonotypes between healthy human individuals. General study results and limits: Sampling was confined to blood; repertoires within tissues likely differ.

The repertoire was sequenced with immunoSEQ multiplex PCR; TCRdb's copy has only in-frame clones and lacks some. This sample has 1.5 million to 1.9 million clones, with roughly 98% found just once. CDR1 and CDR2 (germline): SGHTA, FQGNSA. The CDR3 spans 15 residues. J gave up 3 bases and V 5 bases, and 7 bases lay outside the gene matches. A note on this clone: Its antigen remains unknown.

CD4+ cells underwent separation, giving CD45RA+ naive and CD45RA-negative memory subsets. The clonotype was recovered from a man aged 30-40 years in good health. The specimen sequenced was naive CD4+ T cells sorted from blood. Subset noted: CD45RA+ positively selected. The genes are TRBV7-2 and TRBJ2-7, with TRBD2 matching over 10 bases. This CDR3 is CASSPGLAMNYEQYF. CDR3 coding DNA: TGTGCCAGCAGCCCGGGACTAGCGATGAACTACGAGCAGTACTTC.